These 4 T cell receptor beta chains were sequenced from one sample in a study of blood T cell repertoires in COVID-19. Sequencing used immunoSEQ multiplex PCR; TCRdb keeps in-frame clones, though not all of them. The sample yields 150,000 to 200,000 clones, 70% to 80% seen once. The sequenced sample was peripheral blood. The source is a man aged 50 or older who had recovered from COVID-19.

By frequency in the sample, this clone is medium-sized. The chain links TRBV4-2 to TRBJ2-7, with TRBD2 identical over 10 bases. The CDR3 consists of 15 residues. Germline-derived CDR1 and CDR2 are LGHNA and YNFKEQ. V was clipped by 4 bases and J by 1 base; unmatched bases: 4. CDR3 bases: TGTGCCAGCAGCCCCGGACTAGCGGAATCCTACGAGCAGTACTTC. It codes for CASSPGLAESYEQYF.

The V gene is TRBV6-5, the J gene TRBJ2-3; D is ambiguous. V was clipped by 6 bases and J by 0 bases, with 7 bases between them. CDR1 is MNHEY, CDR2 SVGAGI, per germline. The CDR3 runs 13 residues. The DNA of the CDR3 is TGTGCCAGCAGCTACCAAAGCACAGATACGCAGTATTTT. Protein product: CASSYQSTDTQYF.

The chain recombines TRBV28 with TRBJ1-4, with 8 bases aligning to TRBD1. CDR1 and CDR2 (germline): MDHEN, SYDVKM. The CDR3 is made up of 18 amino acids. V was pared by 8 bases and J by 5 bases, with 19 bases of the junction left unmatched. The CDR3 nucleotides read TGTGCCAGCTTCGATTACCGGGACAGGACCTCCAGAAATGAAAAACTGTTTTTT. Protein sequence: CASFDYRDRTSRNEKLFF.

The chain links TRBV20-1 to TRBJ2-7, with 8 nucleotides matching TRBD2. The CDR3 length is 16 residues. The germline gives CDR1 DFQATT, CDR2 SNEGSKA (reference sequence). V lost 3 bases to trimming and J lost 6 bases; unmatched junction nucleotides: 16. CDR3 loop: CSASPPGGVTRPEQYF. The CDR3 nucleotides are TGCAGTGCTAGTCCCCCGGGGGGGGTTACCCGTCCCGAGCAGTACTTC.